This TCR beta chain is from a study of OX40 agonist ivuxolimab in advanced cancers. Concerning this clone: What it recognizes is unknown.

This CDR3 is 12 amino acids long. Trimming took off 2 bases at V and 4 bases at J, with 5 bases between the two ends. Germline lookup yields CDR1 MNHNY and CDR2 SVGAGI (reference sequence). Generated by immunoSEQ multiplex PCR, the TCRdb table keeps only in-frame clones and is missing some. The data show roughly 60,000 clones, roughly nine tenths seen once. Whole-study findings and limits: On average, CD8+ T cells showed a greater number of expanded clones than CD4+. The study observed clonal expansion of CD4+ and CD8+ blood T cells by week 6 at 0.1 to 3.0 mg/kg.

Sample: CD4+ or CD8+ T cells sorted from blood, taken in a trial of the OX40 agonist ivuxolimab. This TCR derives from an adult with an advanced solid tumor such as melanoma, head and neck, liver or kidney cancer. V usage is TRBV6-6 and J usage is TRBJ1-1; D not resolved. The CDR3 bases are TGTGCCAGCAGTTACGAGGGCACTGAAGCTTTCTTT. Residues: CASSYEGTEAFF.